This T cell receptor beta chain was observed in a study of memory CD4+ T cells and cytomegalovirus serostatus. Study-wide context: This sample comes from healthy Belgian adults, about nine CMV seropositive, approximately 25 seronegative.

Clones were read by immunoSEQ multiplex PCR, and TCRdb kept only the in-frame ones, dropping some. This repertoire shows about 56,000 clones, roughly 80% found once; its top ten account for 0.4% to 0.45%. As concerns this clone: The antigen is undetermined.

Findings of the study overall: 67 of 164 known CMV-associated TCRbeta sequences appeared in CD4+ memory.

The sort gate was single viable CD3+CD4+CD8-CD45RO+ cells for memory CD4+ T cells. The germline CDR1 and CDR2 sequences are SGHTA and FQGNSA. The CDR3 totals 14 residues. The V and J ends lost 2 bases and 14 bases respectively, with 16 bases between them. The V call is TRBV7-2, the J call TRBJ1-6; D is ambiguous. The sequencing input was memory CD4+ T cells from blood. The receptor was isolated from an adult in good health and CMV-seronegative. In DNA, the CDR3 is TGTGCCAGCAGCTTAAATCGGTTTGTTAGAGCCCTCCACTTT. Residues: CASSLNRFVRALHF.